The source of this T cell receptor beta chain is a study of vaccination effects on CD4 cells after COVID-19 (dated by TCRdb to between 2021 and 2024). As for the study more broadly: The ViraFEST assay stimulated PBMC with viral peptide pools and then used TCR sequencing to identify antigen-specific CD4+ T cell clonotypes by expansion. Each well held 2 million to 2.5 million PBMC cultured in IMDM containing approximately 5.3% human AB serum, roughly 9.9 IU/ml IL-2 and gentamicin, along with 8 to 10 ug/ml peptides. In the study, cultures from other donors were sequenced using the Oncomine TCR Beta short-read assay on an Illumina iSeq 100. In both COVID-19 convalescent patients and infection-naive vaccine recipients, the study compared SARS-CoV-2 spike-specific CD4+ TCR repertoires from before mRNA vaccination with those from after it. The full study included over 8 COVID-19 convalescent patients and a few SARS-CoV-2-naive healthy vaccine recipients. Two doses of either the BNT162b2 or the mRNA-1273 mRNA SARS-CoV-2 vaccine were administered to participants. Overall study outcomes, separate from this receptor: Clones induced by infection and clones induced by vaccination both contracted markedly at late timepoints after vaccination, which fits with T cell responses waning over time. The study was limited by a small number of convalescent patients, and early post-infection timepoints were lacking. In healthy vaccine recipients, vaccine-induced clones were almost all SARS-CoV-2 mono-reactive, with only 1 of 255 cross-reactive with common cold coronaviruses.

The method was the immunoSEQ multiplex PCR assay. TCR beta CDR3 sequencing was performed on DNA from the cultured, isolated CD4+ T cells. The original methods were these. Non-productive TCR sequences were removed, reads were trimmed to the CDR3 region, and CDR3s of at least 7 amino acids were retained. Antigen-specific clonotypes were identified with the MANAFEST web app by comparing expansion in peptide wells against reference cultures. For clones to be considered positive, expansion at FDR<0.05 versus reference and all other wells, an odds ratio above 5, and a frequency above 0.1% in two replicate wells were required. A clonotype was defined as cross-reactive if the clonotype was significantly expanded both in SARS-CoV-2 spike wells and in at least one common cold coronavirus spike condition. Levenshtein distance calculated with the stringdist R package was used to assess CDR3 similarity, and unrooted trees were constructed with ape in R 3.6.1. TCRdb re-hosts the immuneACCESS table, in-frame sequences only. Its copies lack some clones; in the studies checked, an unresolved V gene accounts for under half of them, and the cause for the rest is not known. The V and J calls and clone size were taken over from that table, and D and trimming were inferred from the DNA. Within this sample are tens of thousands of clones, with 60% to 75% of them counted one time only. About 3% of the sample goes to the ten largest clones.

After less than eleven days of culture, CD4+ T cells were isolated with the EasySep CD4+ T cell isolation kit. The absence of prior SARS-CoV-2 infection in healthy vaccine recipients was confirmed by negative nucleocapsid antibodies before and after vaccination. Half of the culture medium was replaced with fresh IL-2-containing medium on days 3 and 7. Unless noted otherwise, every peptide stimulation condition was grown in triplicate wells. PBMC were separated from whole blood using Ficoll-Paque Plus gradient centrifugation and were then either cryopreserved at -140C or used fresh. The QIAamp micro DNA kit was used to extract genomic DNA from the cultured CD4+ T cells. The germline ends are 21 bases apart after V is trimmed by 7 bases and J by 2 bases. CDR1 SEHNR and CDR2 FQNEAQ were looked up in the germline V gene (reference sequence). From the cysteine up to the phenylalanine, the CDR3 has a length of 16 residues. Of the read, only the CDR3 DNA is kept; its 48 bases are in frame from base 1.

Concerning this clone itself: Its antigen is not yet known. It has no much larger one-base neighbor in the sample; base qualities were not kept.

The rearrangement joined TRBV7-9 to TRBJ2-7, with the D assignment possibly TRBD1 or TRBD2, given 5 matching bases for each. Sample: CD4+ T cells from PBMCs cultured without peptide, taken before COVID-19 vaccination. This TCR was recovered from a human donor who received a COVID-19 vaccine. CDR3 loop: CASTLQRGASTYEQYF. The DNA sequence follows: TGTGCCAGCACTCTCCAAAGGGGAGCGAGTACCTACGAGCAGTACTTC.